Shown below are 24 T cell receptor beta chains from a single sample sequenced in a study of response to subunit inactivated influenza vaccine. TCRdb reanalysed the RT-PCR reads using MiXCR and keeps one entry per CDR3 protein. The sample comprises 500,000 to 600,000 distinct CDR3 sequences, over 9.5% of which are singletons, and roughly 10% rests with the top ten. This specimen consisted of PBMCs from blood, obtained on the day of vaccination. These TCRs come from a man aged 50 to 59 who received an inactivated influenza vaccine.

This clonotype was recorded a few times. The rearrangement links TRBV12-3 or TRBV12-4 to TRBJ2-3, with TRBD2 as a possible D gene (7 bases). Trimming stripped 2 bases from V and 8 bases from J, with 23 bases between. The CDR3 is made up of 17 amino acids. The CDR3 is CASSLKGGGTTSGTQYF. In DNA, the CDR3 is TGTGCCAGCAGTTTAAAGGGGGGGGGCACAACCAGCGGTACGCAGTATTTT.

The rearrangement uses TRBV12-3 or TRBV12-4 and TRBJ2-3; 9 positions match TRBD2. The CDR3 consists of 13 residues. The trim removed 8 bases at V and 4 bases at J, leaving 4 bases unmatched. CDR3 amino acids: CASSKRGADTQYF. The CDR3 DNA reads TGTGCCAGCTCCAAGCGGGGGGCAGATACGCAGTATTTT.

V usage is TRBV29-1 and J usage is TRBJ1-2, with D unresolved. V shed 2 bases and J shed 1 base, with 8 bases lying between them. Germline V lookup: CDR1 SQVTM, CDR2 ANQGSEA. The CDR3 covers 13 residues. The CDR3 sequence is CSVEHADNYGYTF. The CDR3 nucleotides are TGCAGCGTTGAACACGCAGATAACTATGGCTACACCTTC.

In its sample, this clonotype was seen once. The chain employs TRBV7-9 and TRBJ2-1, with D possibly being TRBD1 (6 bases). CDR1 and CDR2 from the germline V gene are SEHNR and FQNEAQ (reference sequence). Trimming left V 9 bases short and J 6 bases short, with 18 bases between. The CDR3 spans 14 residues. CDR3 amino acids: CARSTADRSNEQFF. The DNA of the CDR3 is TGTGCCAGGAGCACAGCGGACAGATCCAATGAGCAGTTCTTC. Filled out from reference TRBV7-9 and TRBJ2-1, the complete variable domain reads DTGVSQNPRHKITKRGQNVTFRCDPISEHNRLYWYRQTLGQGPEFLTYFQNEAQLEKSRLLSDRFSAERPKGSFSTLEIQRTEQGDSAMYLCARSTADRSNEQFFGPGTRLTVL.

This chain links TRBV4-1 with TRBJ1-1; 9 bases are a match to TRBD1. The CDR3 length is 18 residues. The V gene's germline CDR1 is MGHRA and CDR2 YSYEKL. The V segment lost 1 base and the J segment 1 base; nucleotides outside the gene matches: 10. The CDR3, as DNA: TGCGCCAGCAGCCAAGCGGGACAGGGATTCGCAAGGAACACTGAAGCTTTCTTT. Translated: CASSQAGQGFARNTEAFF.

The chain uses TRBV2 and TRBJ2-7; the D is unclear. CDR3 length equals 12 residues. V lost 10 bases and J lost 0, with 10 bases in between. CDR1 is SNHLY and CDR2 is FYNNEI in the germline V gene. CDR3 amino acids: CATAWDSYEQYF. The CDR3 DNA follows: TGTGCCACCGCATGGGACTCCTACGAGCAGTACTTC.

By its share, this clonotype is medium-sized. The chain has TRBV3-1 and TRBJ2-2; the D is unclear. CDR3 length: 15 amino acids. Germline CDR1 LGHDT, CDR2 YNNKEL (reference sequence). Between the trimmed V and J ends, which lost 3 bases and 1 base, there was a span of 9 bases. The CDR3: CASSQLTLNTGELFF. CDR3 bases: TGTGCCAGCAGCCAGCTGACTCTGAACACCGGGGAGCTGTTTTTT.

V gene TRBV28 combines with J gene TRBJ2-7, with D hard to call. The ends were cut back, 4 bases at V and 2 bases at J, with 12 bases in the middle. The CDR3 covers 14 residues. Germline V gene lookup returns CDR1 MDHEN and CDR2 SYDVKM. For the CDR3, the DNA is TGTGCCAGCAGTTCATGGACGGGCCCCTACGAGCAGTACTTC. This codes for CASSSWTGPYEQYF.

This clonotype was found a few times. This chain joins TRBV10-2 and TRBJ2-1, with a weak D call TRBD1 (6 bases). Looked up from germline, CDR1 is WSHSY and CDR2 is SAAADI. This CDR3 is built from 16 residues. The germline V and J ends were trimmed by 4 bases and 0 bases, with 13 bases remaining between them. This CDR3 reads CASSVGGYTSYNEQFF. For the CDR3, the DNA is TGCGCCAGCAGTGTAGGGGGATACACCTCCTACAATGAGCAGTTCTTC.

Many counts were recorded for this clonotype. The chain recombines TRBV24-1 with TRBJ2-1; TRBD2 matches 9 bases. V shed 9 bases, J shed 4 bases, and the junction held 6 bases outside the gene matches. The CDR3 is 14 residues long. The germline gives CDR1 KGHDR, CDR2 SFDVKD. The CDR3 nucleotides read TGTGCCACCGAGAGCGGGGGGTTGTACAATGAGCAGTTCTTC. As protein: CATESGGLYNEQFF.

The chain couples TRBV28 to TRBJ2-1; 9 bases line up with TRBD2. CDR3 length: 18 amino acids. Germline-derived CDR1 and CDR2 are MDHEN and SYDVKM. The trim removed 3 bases at V and 1 base at J, leaving 10 bases unmatched. CDR3 nucleotides: TGTGCCAGCAGTTTTCTCTTGCGGGGGGGCCGATCCTACAATGAGCAGTTCTTC. This translates into CASSFLLRGGRSYNEQFF.

This clonotype came up a few times. The V and J genes are TRBV12-3 or TRBV12-4 and TRBJ1-1; no clear D gene. V lost 4 bases and J lost 6, with 12 bases in between. This CDR3 has 13 amino acids. The CDR3 loop is CASSSGAGPEAFF. The CDR3 DNA is TGTGCCAGCAGTTCCGGCGCAGGTCCTGAAGCTTTCTTT.

This chain links TRBV20-1 with TRBJ1-6; D ambiguous. Trimming pared 3 bases from V and 10 bases from J, leaving 4 bases between. Germline CDR1 DFQATT, CDR2 SNEGSKA (reference sequence). There are 10 residues in the CDR3. In nucleotides, the CDR3 is TGCAGTGCTAGTCCCTCACCCCTCCACTTT. Translation gives CSASPSPLHF.

V is TRBV12-3 or TRBV12-4 and J is TRBJ1-1; the match to TRBD1 covers 8 bases. V lost 6 bases, J lost 3 bases, and 6 bases stayed unmatched. The CDR3 has 14 amino acids. CDR3 amino acids: CASSPTGVDTEAFF. The CDR3 DNA follows: TGTGCCAGCAGCCCGACAGGGGTAGACACTGAAGCTTTCTTT.

This clonotype was found many times. The V and J genes are TRBV15 and TRBJ2-7; the match to TRBD2 covers 12 bases. V shed 0 bases and J 3 bases; nucleotides not matched to a gene: 3. Germline loops: CDR1 LNHNV, CDR2 YYDKDF (reference sequence). This CDR3 is 16 amino acids long. CDR3 sequence reads: CATSREMTSGSYEQYF. In DNA, the CDR3 is TGTGCCACCAGCAGAGAGATGACTAGCGGGAGCTACGAGCAGTACTTC.

This clonotype was counted a few times. The chain joins TRBV5-6 to TRBJ1-1; D gene ambiguous. V shed 3 bases and J shed 4 bases, with 19 bases lying between them. Germline loops: CDR1 SGHDT, CDR2 YYEEEE. The CDR3 is 16 amino acids. The CDR3 loop is CASSSEGAERSTEAFF. The CDR3 DNA sequence: TGTGCCAGCAGCTCGGAGGGCGCGGAGAGAAGCACTGAAGCTTTCTTT.

A note on this clonotype: The junction differs from germline at one of its ends, possibly a read error. The chain is built from TRBV9 and TRBJ2-2; 9 bases are a match to TRBD1. This CDR3 comprises 13 residues. CDR1 is SGDLS, CDR2 YYNGEE, per germline. The CDR3 loop is CASLGTGTGELCF. The CDR3 DNA is TGTGCCAGCCTCGGGACAGGGACCGGGGAGCTGTGTTTT.

This clonotype came up a few times. The chain joins TRBV7-2 to TRBJ2-7; 8 bases align to TRBD2. The J segment lost 5 bases and the V segment lost 2 bases, leaving 14 bases of the junction unmatched. Germline V CDR1 and CDR2: SGHTA, FQGNSA. This CDR3 has 17 residues. The DNA for the CDR3 is TGTGCCAGCAGCTTATCTTACCCGCAGCGGGAGCAGCACGAGCAGTACTTC. The encoded protein is CASSLSYPQREQHEQYF. The full variable domain, completed using reference TRBV7-2 and TRBJ2-7, is GAGVSQSPSNKVTEKGKDVELRCDPISGHTALYWYRQSLGQGLEFLIYFQGNSAPDKSGLPSDRFSAERTGGSVSTLTIQRTQQEDSAVYLCASSLSYPQREQHEQYFGPGTRLTVT.

This clonotype was counted only a few times. V and J are TRBV6-2 or TRBV6-3 and TRBJ2-7; D is uncertain. The CDR3 totals 13 residues. V shed 1 base and J shed 4 bases, with 8 bases lying between them. Germline CDR1 MNHEY, CDR2 SVGEGT. CDR3 loop: CASSYWRSYEQYF. Written as DNA, the CDR3 is TGTGCCAGCAGTTACTGGCGGTCGTACGAGCAGTACTTC.

This clonotype was observed a few times. The gene calls are TRBV7-2 and TRBJ2-7; TRBD1 might be the D (5 bases). The V end was cut by 1 base, the J end by 3 bases, with 13 bases between. CDR1 and CDR2 (germline): SGHTA, FQGNSA. The CDR3 has 15 residues. The CDR3, as DNA: TGTGCCAGCAGCTTAGGCGGCAGGGTAGTCTACGAGCAGTACTTC. This sequence encodes CASSLGGRVVYEQYF.

The V call is TRBV7-2, the J call TRBJ2-5; D may be TRBD1 (7 bases). The CDR3 is made up of 13 amino acids. V dropped 5 bases and J dropped 4 bases, with 11 bases sitting between them. The germline V gene has CDR1 SGHTA and CDR2 FQGNSA. DNA for the CDR3: TGTGCCAGCAGCCCGCGGGACAGAGAGACCCAGTACTTC. Encoded protein: CASSPRDRETQYF.

This clonotype showed up just a few times. CDR3 in amino acids: CASSQGLSGAHEQYF. The DNA of the CDR3 is TGCGCCAGCAGCCAAGGTCTGTCTGGGGCCCACGAGCAGTACTTC. This rearrangement joins TRBV4-1 to TRBJ2-7; tentatively, D is TRBD1 (5 bases). V lost 1 base, J lost 5 bases, and 15 bases lay in between. CDR3 length equals 15 residues. CDR1 is MGHRA, CDR2 YSYEKL, per germline.

The rearrangement links TRBV4-2 to TRBJ2-1; 9 bases map to TRBD1. This CDR3 is built from 15 residues. Germline CDR1 and CDR2: LGHNA and YNFKEQ. Germline trimming cut 3 bases from V and 3 bases from J; bases unmatched to any gene: 3. This chain's CDR3 is CASSQRQGDYNEQFF. DNA of the CDR3: TGTGCCAGCAGCCAGAGACAGGGGGACTACAATGAGCAGTTCTTC.

The chain carries TRBV4-3 and TRBJ2-1; TRBD2 aligns across 10 bases. The CDR3 runs to 17 residues. The V gene's germline CDR1 is LGHNA and CDR2 YSLEER. V shed 1 base and J 8 bases; nucleotides not matched to a gene: 11. The CDR3 region has the DNA TGCGCCAGCAGCCAAGTACCCGGGACTAGCGTTTTGTATGAGCAGTTCTTC. Amino acid sequence: CASSQVPGTSVLYEQFF.